This TCR beta chain was sequenced in a study of shared clonotypes between healthy human individuals (dated by TCRdb to 2020 to 2022). With respect to the entire study: The cohort comprised two women and a few men aged 18 to 49 years. For each donor, CD4 naive and CD4 memory were each given three plates, CD8 naive was given two plates, and CD8 memory was given one plate. To estimate repertoire size and how much clonotype sharing occurs between individuals, the study deeply sequenced the blood TCR repertoires of five or six healthy adults. To increase sequencing depth and limit assay-specific biases, TCR repertoire library preparation and sequencing were carried out by different laboratories using diverse techniques. Between about 0.9 and 9 billion PBMCs per donor were obtained by leukapheresis. Broader findings and caveats from the paper: Estimated clonotype richness was generally larger for naive than for memory subsets. Because the study included a small number of donors, the genetic and exposure-history diversity represented was limited. Higher generation probabilities were observed for clonotypes shared by all four sorted-subset donors than for non-shared clonotypes. Roughly 5.2% of naive CD4, 3% to 3.5% of naive CD8, roughly 2.5% of memory CD4, and about 0.4% of memory CD8 clonotypes were shared across several donors. Pairwise subsampling indicated that sequencing depth was expected to affect the degree of clonotype sharing among donors. Even with the large sequencing depth, rarefaction of the sorted-subset datasets indicated that sequencing was incomplete. Sampling was limited to blood, and TCR repertoires in tissue likely differ from TCR repertoires in blood.

Reading from cysteine to phenylalanine, the CDR3 counts 13 amino acids. Only CDR3 DNA remains: 39 bases, in frame from the first base. Clipping removes 6 bases from V and 10 bases from J, with 7 as the unmatched junction base count. CDR1 and CDR2 are read off the germline V gene as SGHAT and FQNNGV. For this clone: The target of this receptor is not known. Base-call qualities are not available, and no considerably larger clone is one nucleotide away.

The donors were healthy, HIV-negative adults with no recently reported acute infections or vaccinations. Every donor was a Caucasian adult living in Nashville, Tennessee, USA. CD4+ T cells were enriched by magnetic negative selection; naive cells were then positively selected on CD45RA, and the negative fraction formed the memory subset. After blood collection by leukapheresis, PBMCs were isolated using Ficoll-Histopaque density gradient centrifugation and then cryopreserved in the vapor phase of liquid nitrogen. Analytical flow cytometry was used to check the purity and quantity of every magnetically sorted T cell population. From each sorted fraction, genomic DNA was isolated and quantified by UV absorbance on a Nanodrop 2000c. Using the deep immunoSEQ assay, TCR CDR3 regions were amplified from genomic DNA by multiplex PCR. For each cell subset, the extracted genomic DNA was distributed evenly across all wells of several immunoSEQ 96-well plates, and each plate served as one replicate. For sorted subsets, 150 to 200 ng genomic DNA, equal to approximately 30,000 T cell genomes, was loaded into each replicate PCR. The purified libraries were quantified using a Qubit 3.0 fluorometer, sized with a Bioanalyzer 2100, and then quantified again using the KAPA Library Quantification kit. Every immunoSEQ 96-well plate was sequenced on a dedicated single-read 150-cycle Illumina NextSeq 550 flow cell. As for how the authors treated the data: Because only junctional sequences without quality scores were contained in the immunoSEQ output, filtering matching that applied to full-length reads could not be performed. To assign V/J genes and CDR3, sequences were annotated using PyIR, a Python wrapper for IgBLAST v1.9, with IMGT germline references. Reads were removed for weak V/J assignments (E-value above 1e-6), missing CDR3, stop codons, out-of-frame junctions, or ambiguous translated residues. V3J clonotypes were defined as sequences sharing the same inferred V gene, J gene, and CDR3 amino acid sequence. Percentage overlap between repertoires was calculated by dividing the number of shared unique clonotypes by the size of the smaller repertoire. Three approaches were used to assess repertoire richness: RTK rarefaction, the Chao1 estimator, and Recon v2.1 estimates of unobserved clonotypes. OLGA was used to compute generation probabilities for all TCRbeta clonotypes that the gDNA method yielded from a handful of donors. Imported from immuneACCESS, the table was reduced by TCRdb to in-frame sequences with V and J called. These copies leave out some clones; in studies compared against another copy, an unresolved V gene accounts for under half, and the cause of the remainder is not known. From that table come the V and J calls and clone size; the DNA was used to work out D and trimming. The sample includes about a million clones, with 70% to 80% observed a single time. Jointly, the top ten make up approximately 0.95% of the sample.

The sample consisted of memory CD4+ T cells from PBMCs. What the cell subset or site label conveys for this sample: CD45RA-negative fraction. The receptor's source is a man between 18 and 29 years old in good health. Some clones in this sample may be carry-over from other donors' samples. Recombination joined TRBV11-2 with TRBJ2-1; 9 nucleotides in the junction match TRBD2. Here the CDR3 is given as CASRSPSGREQFF. In nucleotide form, the sequence is TGTGCCAGCAGAAGCCCGAGCGGGAGGGAGCAGTTCTTC.